The clone carrying this T cell receptor beta chain was detected only a few times. Other DNA sequences within the sample encode an identical CDR3. The data are from a study of blood T cell repertoires in COVID-19. Study-wide background: Italy, Spain and the United States were the sources of the convalescent and acute COVID-19 samples. In each case, the material was cDNA or gDNA derived from T cells, B-cell-depleted T cells, or PBMCs.

In germline, CDR1 is SGHTA, CDR2 FQGTGA. The V gene lost 2 bases and the J gene lost 3 bases, with 10 bases spanning the gap. CDR3 length equals 14 residues. As handled by the study authors: How many nucleated cells were present was estimated from reference gene primer amplification. Sequencing was performed with immunoSEQ multiplex PCR; in TCRdb, only in-frame clones are kept and a portion is missing. The DNA was the basis for D and trimming; V, J and clone size are from that table. Of some 150,000 clones in the sample, under 85% were seen once. The sequence came from a man aged 50 to 59 with active or convalescent COVID-19. Source material: peripheral blood. This chain links TRBV7-3 with TRBJ2-5, with D unresolved. The CDR3 region is CASSLVGGEETQYF. The CDR3 DNA is TGTGCCAGCAGCTTAGTTGGCGGTGAAGAGACCCAGTACTTC. Together with reference TRBV7-3 and TRBJ2-5, the CDR3 gives the full variable domain: GAGVSQTPSNKVTEKGKYVELRCDPISGHTALYWYRQSLGQGPEFLIYFQGTGAADDSGLPNDRFFAVRPEGSVSTLKIQRTERGDSAVYLCASSLVGGEETQYFGPGTRLLVL.